This T cell receptor (beta chain) was sequenced during a study of blood T cell repertoires in COVID-19. About the study: COVID-19 samples collected from the United States, Italy and Spain covered acute and convalescent phases. Sample material is recorded as cDNA or gDNA derived from T cells, B-cell-depleted T cells, or PBMCs.

Original methodology: Amplification from reference gene primers served as the basis for estimated nucleated cell counts. Sequencing was performed with immunoSEQ multiplex PCR; in TCRdb, only in-frame clones are kept and a portion is missing. The V and J calls and clone size are taken from that table; D and trimming were inferred from the DNA. The sample has under 200,000 clones, around 87% seen once. The V end lost 0 bases, the J end lost 4 bases, and 10 bases lay between the germline ends. This CDR3 has 13 amino acids. The V gene's germline CDR1 is GTSNPN and CDR2 SVGIG (reference sequence). Seattle participants joined during active infection and were tracked over time.

Material: peripheral blood. This sequence joins TRBV30 and TRBJ2-7, with D possibly matching TRBD2 (5 bases). The clonotype was recovered from a man in his 60s with COVID-19, enrolled during active disease. The CDR3 loop reads CAWSVLSGYEQYF. DNA of the CDR3: TGTGCCTGGAGTGTACTGTCGGGATACGAGCAGTACTTC.